A single sample is the source of the 18 T cell receptor beta chains below, sequenced in a study of cytomegalovirus exposure and HLA in healthy donors. Some clones are missing from TCRdb's copy, which holds only in-frame ones; the method was immunoSEQ multiplex PCR. This sample has about 240,000 clones, with approximately 86% found just once. The specimen was PBMCs. These receptors were collected from a woman aged 25 to 39 in good health and CMV-seropositive.

The CDR3 coding sequence is TGCAGCGTAGAAACTAGGGATACGCAGTATTTT. As protein: CSVETRDTQYF. The gene calls are TRBV29-1 and TRBJ2-3, with D maybe TRBD2 (5 bases). The CDR3 consists of 11 residues. Germline V CDR1 and CDR2: SQVTM, ANQGSEA. The ends were cut back, 6 bases at V and 6 bases at J, with 10 bases in the middle.

V is TRBV7-2 and J is TRBJ2-1; possibly TRBD2 for D (6 bases). The germline gives CDR1 SGHTA, CDR2 FQGNSA. With 2 bases removed from V and 4 bases from J, the gap between germline ends came to 12 bases. This CDR3 is 15 amino acids long. The CDR3 protein is CASSLRGSEYNEQFF. CDR3 bases: TGTGCCAGCAGCTTACGGGGGTCTGAGTACAATGAGCAGTTCTTC.

This clone showed up just a few times. J is TRBJ2-2 and V is TRBV7-2; 9 nucleotides match TRBD2. Losses at the gene ends were 1 base for V and 2 bases for J; bases not matched to a gene: 2. Looked up from germline, CDR1 is SGHTA and CDR2 is FQGNSA. CDR3 length: 16 residues. CDR3 amino acids: CASSLGGRGNTGELFF. The CDR3 bases are TGTGCCAGCAGCTTAGGCGGGAGGGGTAACACCGGGGAGCTGTTTTTT.

The chain recombines TRBV15 with TRBJ1-2; no reliable D call. CDR1 and CDR2 (germline): LNHNV, YYDKDF (reference sequence). There are 13 residues in the CDR3. Deletions cut 1 base from V and 5 bases from J, with 8 bases between. The CDR3 loop is CATSRGGQYGYTF. Written as DNA, the CDR3 is TGTGCCACCAGCAGAGGTGGTCAGTATGGCTACACCTTC.

The V gene is TRBV6-5, the J gene TRBJ2-7, with D perhaps matching TRBD2 (5 bases). The CDR3 length is 14 residues. Deletions cut 4 bases from V and 1 base from J, with 11 bases between. CDR1 MNHEY and CDR2 SVGAGI come from the germline V gene. CDR3 DNA: TGTGCCAGCAGTTCCCCCGGGGTTTCCTACGAGCAGTACTTC. Translating it yields CASSSPGVSYEQYF.

This clone was detected a few times. V is TRBV5-1 and J is TRBJ1-1; no clear D. Looked up from germline, CDR1 is SGHRS and CDR2 is YFSETQ. The CDR3 runs to 13 residues. V lost 1 base, J lost 3 bases, and 7 bases lay in between. CDR3 residues: CASSLYLDTEAFF. CDR3 nucleotides: TGCGCCAGCAGCTTGTACTTGGACACTGAAGCTTTCTTT.

This clone was seen once. This chain joins TRBV6-6 and TRBJ2-1, with 10 positions matching TRBD2. Germline V gene lookup returns CDR1 MNHNY and CDR2 SVGAGI (reference sequence). This CDR3 has 15 residues. V trimming: 9 bases; J trimming: 6 bases; junction bases outside the gene matches: 11. CDR3 sequence: CASRWTSGDLNEQFF. The CDR3 DNA is TGTGCCAGTCGGTGGACTAGCGGAGATCTCAATGAGCAGTTCTTC.

This clone appeared a few times. The rearrangement joins TRBV6-1 to TRBJ2-2; D unclear. Germline loops: CDR1 MNHNS, CDR2 SASEGT. The length of the CDR3 is 14 residues. V was shortened by 2 bases and J by 7 bases, with 11 bases between the two germline ends. CDR3 loop: CASSESWQIGELFF. The CDR3 nucleotides read TGTGCCAGCAGTGAATCATGGCAAATCGGGGAGCTGTTTTTT.

V usage is TRBV10-3 and J usage is TRBJ1-2; D not certain. The CDR3 extends over 15 amino acids. Germline V CDR1 and CDR2: ENHRY, SYGVKD. V was cut by 0 bases and J by 8 bases, with 16 bases left in between. The CDR3 sequence is CAISESMQSWEGYTF. In DNA, the CDR3 is TGTGCCATCAGTGAGTCGATGCAGTCCTGGGAGGGCTACACCTTC.

The rearrangement uses TRBV5-4 and TRBJ2-7; possibly TRBD2 for D (5 bases). The CDR3 spans 12 residues. V shed 2 bases and J shed 5 bases, with 8 bases lying between them. CDR1 and CDR2 from the germline V gene are SGHNT and YYREEE (reference sequence). CDR3 bases: TGTGCCAGCAGCTTTGCCGGGAACGAGCAGTACTTC. Translated, it gives CASSFAGNEQYF.

J is TRBJ1-2 and V is TRBV6-1; TRBD1 is a possible D gene (6 bases). In germline, CDR1 is MNHNS, CDR2 SASEGT. The CDR3 has 14 amino acids. V was trimmed by 5 bases and J by 9 bases, leaving 19 bases between them. For the CDR3, the DNA is TGTGCCAGCAGTACAGGGCGACGGGGGGAGAGCTACACCTTC. Translating gives CASSTGRRGESYTF.

The chain combines TRBV6-1 with TRBJ2-5, with a possible D match to TRBD2 (5 bases). Germline assignment: CDR1 MNHNS and CDR2 SASEGT. Trimming left V 0 bases short and J 5 bases short, with 10 bases between. CDR3 length equals 14 residues. CDR3: CASSEAGVGETQYF. The DNA for the CDR3 is TGTGCCAGCAGTGAAGCGGGAGTCGGCGAGACCCAGTACTTC.

The rearrangement uses TRBV6-6 and TRBJ2-1; the match to TRBD2 covers 10 bases. The J segment lost 4 bases and the V segment lost 0 bases, leaving 3 bases of the junction unmatched. The germline V gene has CDR1 MNHNY and CDR2 SVGAGI (reference sequence). The CDR3 is 16 amino acids. CDR3 coding DNA: TGTGCCAGCAGTTACTCCGGGACTAGCGAATACAATGAGCAGTTCTTC. This gives the protein CASSYSGTSEYNEQFF.

This clone was found once. CDR3 residues: CASRPGTSSSYEQYF. CDR3 DNA: TGTGCCAGCAGACCAGGGACTTCAAGCTCCTACGAGCAGTACTTC. This chain links TRBV7-9 with TRBJ2-7; possibly TRBD2 for D (6 bases). This CDR3 is built from 15 residues. CDR1 and CDR2 from the germline V gene are SEHNR and FQNEAQ (reference sequence). V lost 6 bases to trimming and J lost 0 bases, with 15 bases between them.

This clone was found a few times. The V and J genes are TRBV7-2 and TRBJ2-3; 8 bases fit TRBD2. V shed 3 bases and J 0 bases; nucleotides not matched to a gene: 8. The CDR3 has 17 amino acids. CDR1 is SGHTA and CDR2 is FQGNSA in the germline V gene. The CDR3, as DNA: TGTGCCAGCAGCTTCTACCTAGCGGGCCCTAGCACAGATACGCAGTATTTT. It is translated as CASSFYLAGPSTDTQYF.

The chain recombines TRBV30 with TRBJ2-1; a possible D gene is TRBD1 (5 bases). V lost 3 bases, J lost 7 bases, and 13 bases lay in between. CDR1 is GTSNPN and CDR2 is SVGIG in the germline V gene (reference sequence). The CDR3 length is 13 residues. For the CDR3, the DNA is TGTGCCTGGAGCCCCCAGGGCCGTAATGAGCAGTTCTTC. It codes for CAWSPQGRNEQFF.

V is TRBV29-1 and J is TRBJ2-7, with TRBD2 matching over 8 bases. Germline trimming cut 1 base from V and 5 bases from J; bases unmatched to any gene: 7. The V gene's germline CDR1 is SQVTM and CDR2 ANQGSEA. CDR3 length: 14 residues. CDR3 protein: CSVEGGRGADEQYF. CDR3 DNA: TGCAGCGTTGAAGGCGGGCGGGGGGCGGACGAGCAGTACTTC.

The chain joins TRBV7-9 to TRBJ1-2; 8 bases line up with TRBD1. The CDR3 covers 16 residues. Trimming cost V 5 bases and J 0 bases; bases outside gene matches: 8. Per the germline V gene, CDR1 is SEHNR and CDR2 is FQNEAQ (reference sequence). CDR3 sequence: CASSPDDRGANYGYTF. CDR3 in DNA: TGTGCCAGCAGCCCCGACGACAGGGGAGCTAACTATGGCTACACCTTC.